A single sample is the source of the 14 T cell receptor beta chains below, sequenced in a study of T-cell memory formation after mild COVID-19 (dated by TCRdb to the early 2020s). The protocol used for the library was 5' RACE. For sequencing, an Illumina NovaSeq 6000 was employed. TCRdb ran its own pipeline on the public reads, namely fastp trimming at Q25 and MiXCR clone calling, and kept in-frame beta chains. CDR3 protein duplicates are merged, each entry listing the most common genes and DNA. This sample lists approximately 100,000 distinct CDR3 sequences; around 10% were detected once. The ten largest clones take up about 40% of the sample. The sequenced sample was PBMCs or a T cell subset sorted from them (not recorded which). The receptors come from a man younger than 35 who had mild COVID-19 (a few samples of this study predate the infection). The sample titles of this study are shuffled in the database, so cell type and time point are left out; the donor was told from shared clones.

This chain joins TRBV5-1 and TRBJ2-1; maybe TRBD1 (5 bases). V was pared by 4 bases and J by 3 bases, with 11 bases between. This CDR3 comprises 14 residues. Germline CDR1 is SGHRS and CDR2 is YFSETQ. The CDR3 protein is CASSRGADYNEQFF. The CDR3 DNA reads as TGCGCCAGCAGCCGTGGGGCAGACTACAATGAGCAGTTCTTC.

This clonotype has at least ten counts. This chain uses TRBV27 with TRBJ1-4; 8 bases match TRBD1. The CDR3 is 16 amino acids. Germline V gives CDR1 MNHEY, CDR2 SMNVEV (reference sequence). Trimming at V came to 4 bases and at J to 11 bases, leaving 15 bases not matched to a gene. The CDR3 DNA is TGTGCCAGCAGTTCCACCCTTCTGGGGACAGGTCAGAAACTGTTTTTT. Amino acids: CASSSTLLGTGQKLFF.

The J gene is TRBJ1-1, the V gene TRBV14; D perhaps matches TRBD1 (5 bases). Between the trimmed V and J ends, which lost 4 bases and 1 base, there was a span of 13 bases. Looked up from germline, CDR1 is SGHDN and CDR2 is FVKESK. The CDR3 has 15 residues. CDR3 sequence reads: CASSLSGGGNTEAFF. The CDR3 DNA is TGTGCCAGCAGCCTATCTGGGGGGGGGAACACTGAAGCTTTCTTT. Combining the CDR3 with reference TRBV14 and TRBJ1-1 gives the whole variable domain EAGVTQFPSHSVIEKGQTVTLRCDPISGHDNLYWYRRVMGKEIKFLLHFVKESKQDESGMPNNRFLAERTGGTYSTLKVQPAELEDSGVYFCASSLSGGGNTEAFFGQGTRLTVV.

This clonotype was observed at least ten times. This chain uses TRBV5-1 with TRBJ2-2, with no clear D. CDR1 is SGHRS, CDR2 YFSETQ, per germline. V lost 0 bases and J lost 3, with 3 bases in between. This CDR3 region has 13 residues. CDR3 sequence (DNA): TGCGCCAGCAGCTTGGTTGACACCGGGGAGCTGTTTTTT. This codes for CASSLVDTGELFF.

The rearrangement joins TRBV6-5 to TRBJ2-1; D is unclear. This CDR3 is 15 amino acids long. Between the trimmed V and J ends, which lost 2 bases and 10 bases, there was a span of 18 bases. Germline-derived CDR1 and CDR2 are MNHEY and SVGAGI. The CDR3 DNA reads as TGTGCCAGCAGTTACCGCCAACTCCTCGGTGGGGAGCAGTTCTTC. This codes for CASSYRQLLGGEQFF.

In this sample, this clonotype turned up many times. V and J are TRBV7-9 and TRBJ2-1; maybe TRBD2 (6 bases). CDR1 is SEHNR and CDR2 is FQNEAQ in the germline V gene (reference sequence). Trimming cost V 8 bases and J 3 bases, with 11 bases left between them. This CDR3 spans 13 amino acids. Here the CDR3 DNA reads TGTGCCAGCTGGGGACTGGGCTACAATGAGCAGTTCTTC. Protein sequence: CASWGLGYNEQFF.

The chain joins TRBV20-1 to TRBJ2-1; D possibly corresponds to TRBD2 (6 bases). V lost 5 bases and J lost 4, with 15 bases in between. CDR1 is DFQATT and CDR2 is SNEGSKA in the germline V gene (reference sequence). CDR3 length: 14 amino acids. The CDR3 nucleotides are TGCAGTGCTCGGGACTCCGCTAAATACAATGAGCAGTTCTTC. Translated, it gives CSARDSAKYNEQFF.

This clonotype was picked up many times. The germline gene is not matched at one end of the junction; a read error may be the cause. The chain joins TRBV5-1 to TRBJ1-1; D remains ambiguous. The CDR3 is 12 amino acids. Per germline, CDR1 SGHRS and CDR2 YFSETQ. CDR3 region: CASSGWGTEAFF. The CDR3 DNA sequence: TGTGCCAGCAGTGGATGGGGCACTGAAGCTTTCTTT.

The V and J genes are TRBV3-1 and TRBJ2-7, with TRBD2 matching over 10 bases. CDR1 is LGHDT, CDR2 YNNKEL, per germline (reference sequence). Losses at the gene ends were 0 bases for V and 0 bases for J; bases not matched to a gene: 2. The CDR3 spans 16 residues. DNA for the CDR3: TGTGCCAGCAGCCAAGATACTAGCGGGGCCTCCTACGAGCAGTACTTC. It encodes CASSQDTSGASYEQYF.

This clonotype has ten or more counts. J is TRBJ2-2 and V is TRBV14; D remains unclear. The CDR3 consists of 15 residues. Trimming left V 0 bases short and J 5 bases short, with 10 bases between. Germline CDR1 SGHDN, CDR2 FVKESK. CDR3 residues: CASSQESAVTGELFF. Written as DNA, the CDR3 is TGTGCCAGCAGCCAAGAGTCGGCAGTTACCGGGGAGCTGTTTTTT.

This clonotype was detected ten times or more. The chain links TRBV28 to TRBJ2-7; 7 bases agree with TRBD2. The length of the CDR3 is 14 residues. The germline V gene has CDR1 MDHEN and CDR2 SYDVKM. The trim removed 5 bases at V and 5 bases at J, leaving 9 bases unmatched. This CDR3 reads CASSIVGRENEQYV. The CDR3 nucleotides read TGTGCCAGCAGTATCGTGGGGCGGGAGAACGAGCAGTACGTC.

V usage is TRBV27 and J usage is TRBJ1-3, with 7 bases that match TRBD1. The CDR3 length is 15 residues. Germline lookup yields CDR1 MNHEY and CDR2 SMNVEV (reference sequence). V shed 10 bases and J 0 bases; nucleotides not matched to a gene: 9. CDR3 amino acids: CAKLAGTASGNTIYF. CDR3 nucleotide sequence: TGTGCCAAATTGGCCGGGACAGCCTCTGGAAACACCATATATTTT.

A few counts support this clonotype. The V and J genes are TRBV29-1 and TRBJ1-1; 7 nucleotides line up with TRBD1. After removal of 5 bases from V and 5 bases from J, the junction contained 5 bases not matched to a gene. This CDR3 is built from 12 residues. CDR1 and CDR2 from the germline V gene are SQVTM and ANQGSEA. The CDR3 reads CSVTEQGTEAFF. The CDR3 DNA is TGCAGCGTTACAGAACAGGGGACTGAAGCTTTCTTT.

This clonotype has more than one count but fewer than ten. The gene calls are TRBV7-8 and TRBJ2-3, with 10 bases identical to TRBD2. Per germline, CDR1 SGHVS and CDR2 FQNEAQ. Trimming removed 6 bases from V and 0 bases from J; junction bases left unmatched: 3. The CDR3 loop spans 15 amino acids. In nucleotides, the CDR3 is TGTGCCAGCAGTACTAGCGGGGCTAGCACAGATACGCAGTATTTT. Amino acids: CASSTSGASTDTQYF.